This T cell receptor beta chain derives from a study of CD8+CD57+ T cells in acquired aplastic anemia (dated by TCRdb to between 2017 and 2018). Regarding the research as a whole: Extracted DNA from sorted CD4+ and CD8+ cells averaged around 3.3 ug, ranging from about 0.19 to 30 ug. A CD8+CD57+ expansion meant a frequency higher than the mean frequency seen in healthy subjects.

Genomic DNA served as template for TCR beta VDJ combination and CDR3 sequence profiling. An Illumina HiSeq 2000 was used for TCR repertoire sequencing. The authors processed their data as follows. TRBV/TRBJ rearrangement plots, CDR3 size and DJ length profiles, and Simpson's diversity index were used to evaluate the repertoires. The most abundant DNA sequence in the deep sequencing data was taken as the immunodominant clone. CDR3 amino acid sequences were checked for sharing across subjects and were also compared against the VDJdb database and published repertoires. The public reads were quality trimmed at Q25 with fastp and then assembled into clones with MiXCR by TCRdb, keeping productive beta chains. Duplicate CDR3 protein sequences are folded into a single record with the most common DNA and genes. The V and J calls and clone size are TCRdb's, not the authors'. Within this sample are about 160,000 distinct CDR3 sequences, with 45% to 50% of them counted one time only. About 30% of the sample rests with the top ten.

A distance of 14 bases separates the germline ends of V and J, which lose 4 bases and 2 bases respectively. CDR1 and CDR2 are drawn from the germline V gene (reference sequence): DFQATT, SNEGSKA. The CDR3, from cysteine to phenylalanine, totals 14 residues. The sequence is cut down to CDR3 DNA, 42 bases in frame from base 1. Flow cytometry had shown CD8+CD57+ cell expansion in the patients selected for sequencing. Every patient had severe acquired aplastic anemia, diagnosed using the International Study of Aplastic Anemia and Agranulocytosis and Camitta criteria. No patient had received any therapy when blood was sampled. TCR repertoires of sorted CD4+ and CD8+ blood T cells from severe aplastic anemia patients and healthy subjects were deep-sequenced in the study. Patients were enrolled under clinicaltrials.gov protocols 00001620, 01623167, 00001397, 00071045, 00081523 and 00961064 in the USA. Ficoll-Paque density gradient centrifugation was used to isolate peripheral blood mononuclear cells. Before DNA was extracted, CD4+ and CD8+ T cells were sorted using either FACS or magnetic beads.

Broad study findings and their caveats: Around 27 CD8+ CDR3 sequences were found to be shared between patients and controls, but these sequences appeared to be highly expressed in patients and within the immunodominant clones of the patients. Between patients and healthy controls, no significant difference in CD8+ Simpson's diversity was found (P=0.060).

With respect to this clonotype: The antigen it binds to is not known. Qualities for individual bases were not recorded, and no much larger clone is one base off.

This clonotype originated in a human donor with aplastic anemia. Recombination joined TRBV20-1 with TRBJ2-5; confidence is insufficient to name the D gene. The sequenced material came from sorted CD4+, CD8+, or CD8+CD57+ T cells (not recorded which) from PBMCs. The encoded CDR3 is CSAKKPLRQETQYF. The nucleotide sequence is TGCAGTGCTAAGAAACCGCTTAGACAAGAGACCCAGTACTTC.